This T cell receptor (beta chain) comes out of a study of CD8+CD57+ T cells in acquired aplastic anemia. Study-level points and caveats: With respect to CD8+ Simpson's diversity, patients and controls did not differ significantly.

Sequenced patients had shown CD8+CD57+ cell expansion by flow cytometry. Patients were untreated when blood was sampled. Researchers used genomic DNA as the template to profile TCR beta VDJ and CDR3. TCRdb passed the reads through MiXCR, listing each CDR3 protein once. The profile covers about 150,000 distinct CDR3 sequences, with about 50% appearing a single time and around 12% taken by the ten largest. This clonotype was counted at least ten times. The antigen is not known. V lost 5 bases, J lost 5 bases, and 11 bases lay in between. CDR1 is SEHNR, CDR2 FQNEAQ, per germline (reference sequence). The CDR3 contains 13 residues.

The chain is built from TRBV7-9 and TRBJ2-3; TRBD2 might be the D (6 bases). Sequences were obtained from sorted CD4+, CD8+, or CD8+CD57+ T cells (not recorded which) from PBMCs. This TCR came from a human donor with aplastic anemia. The CDR3 region is CASSPNSGDTQYF. In DNA form, the CDR3 reads TGTGCCAGCAGCCCGAATAGCGGAGATACGCAGTATTTT.